A single T cell receptor beta chain is shown here with its context. TCRdb used MiXCR to reprocess the 5' RACE reads, holding one entry per CDR3 protein. Seen here are about 120,000 distinct CDR3 sequences, approximately 12% observed once, and the top ten hold approximately 4%. This record belongs to a study of early T cells in non-severe SARS-CoV-2 infection. The CDR3 extends over 13 amino acids. V was pared by 9 bases and J by 7 bases, with 7 bases of the junction left unmatched. Germline lookup yields CDR1 KGHDR and CDR2 SFDVKD. This sample comprised whole blood, obtained at baseline. The rearrangement uses TRBV24-1 and TRBJ1-5; TRBD1 matches at 8 bases. This TCR came from an adult who was a healthcare worker with PCR-confirmed SARS-CoV-2 infection or an uninfected control (not recorded which). The CDR3 DNA is TGTGCCACCCAGGACAGGGAGAAGCAGCCCCAGCATTTT. It codes for CATQDREKQPQHF.